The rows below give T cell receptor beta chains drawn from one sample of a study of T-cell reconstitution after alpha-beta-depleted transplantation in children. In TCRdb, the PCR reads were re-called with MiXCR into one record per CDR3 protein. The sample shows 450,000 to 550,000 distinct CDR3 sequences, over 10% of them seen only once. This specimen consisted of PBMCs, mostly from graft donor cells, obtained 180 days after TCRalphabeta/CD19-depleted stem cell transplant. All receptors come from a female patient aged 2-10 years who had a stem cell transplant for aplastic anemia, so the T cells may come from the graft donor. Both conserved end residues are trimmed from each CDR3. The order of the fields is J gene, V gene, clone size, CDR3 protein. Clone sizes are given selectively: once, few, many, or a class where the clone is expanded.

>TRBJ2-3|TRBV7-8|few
ASSPRSGVSTDTQY
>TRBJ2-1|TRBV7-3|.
ASSGTSGRGYNEQF
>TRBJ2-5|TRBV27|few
ASSLNRGPETQY
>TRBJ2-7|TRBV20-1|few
SAGLAGGRYNEQY
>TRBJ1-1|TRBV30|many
AWGRSGANTEAF
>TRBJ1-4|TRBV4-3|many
ASSQVPATNEKLF
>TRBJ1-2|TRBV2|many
ASSEQGAVGYGYT
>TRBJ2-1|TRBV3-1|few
ASSPPGGEQF
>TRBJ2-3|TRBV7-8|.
ASSFAFIADSSTDTQY
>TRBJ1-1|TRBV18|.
ASSPRGQGRFEAAKKNTEAF
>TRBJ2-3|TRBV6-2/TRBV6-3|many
ASSYGLAASTDTQY
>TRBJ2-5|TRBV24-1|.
ATSDSPQETQY
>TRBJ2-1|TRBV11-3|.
ASSEGQGIGEQF
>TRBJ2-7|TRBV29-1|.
SVRLAGYYEQY
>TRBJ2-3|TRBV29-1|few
SVGVLRDREKDTQY
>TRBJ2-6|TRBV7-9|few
ASSPRVAGDGANVLT
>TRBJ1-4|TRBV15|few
ATSRGPGADFGEKLF
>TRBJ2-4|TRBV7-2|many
ASSRGRIAKNIQY
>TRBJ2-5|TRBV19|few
ASTYRPAGGMETQY
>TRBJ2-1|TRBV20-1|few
SASHGGSRSEQF
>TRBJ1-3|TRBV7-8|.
ASSLENTIY
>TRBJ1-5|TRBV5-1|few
ASRQQDRDGSNQPQH
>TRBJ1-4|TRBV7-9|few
ASSQFADEKLF
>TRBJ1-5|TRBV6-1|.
ASSGVGAGRH
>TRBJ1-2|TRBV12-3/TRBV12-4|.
ASRDGYNYGYT
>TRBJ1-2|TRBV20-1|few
SAPGPFNYGYT
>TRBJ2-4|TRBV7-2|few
ASGRGATLAKNIQY
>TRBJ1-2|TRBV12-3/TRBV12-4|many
ASTRRDRGDYGYT
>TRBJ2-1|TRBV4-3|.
ASSQGYFYNEQF
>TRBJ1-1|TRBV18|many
ASSLTGTAEAF